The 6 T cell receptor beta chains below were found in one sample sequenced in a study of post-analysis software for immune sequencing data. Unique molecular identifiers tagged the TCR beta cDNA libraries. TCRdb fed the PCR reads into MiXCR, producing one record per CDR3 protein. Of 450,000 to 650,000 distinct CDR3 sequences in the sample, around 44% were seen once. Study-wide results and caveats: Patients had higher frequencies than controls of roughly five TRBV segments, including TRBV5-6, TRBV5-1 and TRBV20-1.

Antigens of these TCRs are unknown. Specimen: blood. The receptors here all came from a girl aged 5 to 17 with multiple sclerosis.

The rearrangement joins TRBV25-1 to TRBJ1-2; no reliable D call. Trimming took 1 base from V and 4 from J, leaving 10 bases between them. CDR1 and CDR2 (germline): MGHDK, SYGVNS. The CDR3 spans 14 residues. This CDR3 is CASSESVPGYGYTF. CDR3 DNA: TGTGCCAGCAGTGAATCAGTGCCAGGCTATGGCTACACCTTC.

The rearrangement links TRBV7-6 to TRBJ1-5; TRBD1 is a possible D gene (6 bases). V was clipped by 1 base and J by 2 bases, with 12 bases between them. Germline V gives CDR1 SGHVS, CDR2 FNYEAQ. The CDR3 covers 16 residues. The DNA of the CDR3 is TGTGCCAGCAGCTTAGACACCAGGGGCGGCAATCAGCCCCAGCATTTT. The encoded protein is CASSLDTRGGNQPQHF.

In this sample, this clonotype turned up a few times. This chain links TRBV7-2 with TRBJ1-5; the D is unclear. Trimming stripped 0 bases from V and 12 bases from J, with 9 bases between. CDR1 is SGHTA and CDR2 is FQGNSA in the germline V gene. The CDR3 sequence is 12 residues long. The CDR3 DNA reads TGTGCCAGCAGCTTAGCGCCGGAGCACCAGCATTTT. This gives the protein CASSLAPEHQHF.

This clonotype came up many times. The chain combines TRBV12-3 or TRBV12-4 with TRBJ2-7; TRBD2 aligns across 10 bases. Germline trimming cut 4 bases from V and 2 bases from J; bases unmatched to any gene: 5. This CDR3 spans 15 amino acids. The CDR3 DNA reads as TGTGCCAGCAGTTCACGGACTAGCGGTACCTACGAGCAGTACTTC. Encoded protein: CASSSRTSGTYEQYF.

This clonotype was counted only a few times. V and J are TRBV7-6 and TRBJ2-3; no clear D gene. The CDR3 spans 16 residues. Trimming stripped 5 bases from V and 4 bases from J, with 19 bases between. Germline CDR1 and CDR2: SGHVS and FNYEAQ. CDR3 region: CASSPRPRSAADTQYF. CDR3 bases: TGTGCCAGCAGCCCCCGGCCCAGATCCGCGGCAGATACGCAGTATTTT.

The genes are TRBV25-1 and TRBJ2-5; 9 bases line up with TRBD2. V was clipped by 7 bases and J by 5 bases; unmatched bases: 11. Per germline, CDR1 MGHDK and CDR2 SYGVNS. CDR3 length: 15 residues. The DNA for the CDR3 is TGTGCCAGCACCCAGGGGACTAGCATAGGGGAGACCCAGTACTTC. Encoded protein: CASTQGTSIGETQYF.